The rows below give T cell receptor beta chains drawn from one sample of a study of T-cell reconstitution after alpha-beta-depleted transplantation in children. TCRdb itself ran the PCR reads through MiXCR, one entry per CDR3 protein. The table has about 230,000 distinct CDR3 sequences, about a tenth seen once. Sequences were derived from PBMCs, sampled before TCRalphabeta/CD19-depleted stem cell transplant. All receptors derive from a child younger than two with acute myeloid leukemia, due to receive a stem cell transplant. CDR3s include the opening cysteine and the closing phenylalanine or tryptophan. A D gene is named only where the DNA matches it firmly. Clone size appears in some rows only: once, few, many, or a class for an expanded clone.

TRBJ2-1 TRBV19 few - CASTRGVPSSYNEQFF TGTGCCAGTACGAGAGGGGTCCCAAGCTCCTACAATGAGCAGTTCTTC
TRBJ2-3 TRBV10-3 many - CAISDSLAASTDTQYF TGTGCCATCAGTGATTCACTAGCCGCCAGCACAGATACGCAGTATTTT
TRBJ2-7 TRBV4-1 many - CASSQVEGTSYEQYF TGCGCCAGCAGCCAAGTCGAGGGTACATCCTACGAGCAGTACTTC
TRBJ1-1 TRBV28 many TRBD1 CASTLGTGRGTTEAFF TGTGCCAGCACCTTAGGGACAGGGAGGGGTACCACTGAAGCTTTCTTT
TRBJ2-1 TRBV20-1 many - CSAITLLDEQFF TGCAGTGCTATCACTCTTTTAGATGAGCAGTTCTTC
TRBJ2-7 TRBV7-8 many - CASSLVASSSPSSYEQYF TGTGCCAGCAGCTTAGTGGCTAGCTCCTCCCCGAGCTCCTACGAGCAGTACTTC
TRBJ1-1 TRBV12-3/TRBV12-4 many - CASSFHEGMNTEAFF TGTGCCAGCAGTTTCCACGAGGGGATGAACACTGAAGCTTTCTTT
TRBJ2-1 TRBV5-6 many - CASSEGGNNEQFF TGTGCCAGCAGCGAGGGGGGGAACAATGAGCAGTTCTTC
TRBJ2-2 TRBV19 many - CASSIWLANTGELFF TGTGCCAGTAGTATCTGGCTCGCGAACACCGGGGAGCTGTTTTTT
TRBJ2-1 TRBV7-9 many - CASIGTLYNEQFF TGTGCCAGCATCGGGACTTTATACAATGAGCAGTTCTTC
TRBJ2-1 TRBV9 many - CASSVAGASYNEQFF TGTGCCAGCAGCGTAGCCGGGGCCTCCTACAATGAGCAGTTCTTC
TRBJ2-5 TRBV7-9 many - CASSLAHQVETQYF TGTGCCAGCAGCTTAGCCCATCAGGTAGAGACCCAGTACTTC
TRBJ2-7 TRBV6-5 - - CASSSTGEVPYEQYF TGTGCCAGCAGTTCGACAGGCGAAGTTCCCTACGAGCAGTACTTC
TRBJ2-1 TRBV29-1 - TRBD2 CSVETSGNRKEQFF TGCAGCGTCGAGACTAGCGGGAACAGGAAAGAGCAGTTCTTC
TRBJ2-1 TRBV6-1 - - CASRRGRTYNEQFF TGTGCCAGCAGAAGGGGGAGAACCTACAATGAGCAGTTCTTC
TRBJ2-7 TRBV9 few TRBD1 CATKTGDPYEQYF TGTGCCACCAAGACAGGGGATCCCTACGAGCAGTACTTC
TRBJ2-3 TRBV10-3 many - CAISQTRVGPDTQYF TGTGCCATCAGCCAAACTAGAGTGGGTCCAGATACGCAGTATTTT
TRBJ1-1 TRBV12-3/TRBV12-4 few - CASSGPGGTEAFF TGTGCCAGCAGTGGCCCCGGGGGCACTGAAGCTTTCTTT
TRBJ2-3 TRBV10-3 - - CAIRAEAGGTDTQYF TGTGCCATCAGAGCGGAGGCAGGGGGCACAGATACGCAGTATTTT
TRBJ2-2 TRBV5-1 many TRBD2 CASSLTGLAGRRETGELFF TGCGCCAGCAGCTTAACCGGGCTAGCGGGGAGAAGGGAAACCGGGGAGCTGTTTTTT
TRBJ1-2 TRBV3-1 many - CASSQITWGPFYGYTF TGTGCCAGCAGCCAGATCACATGGGGGCCCTTCTATGGCTACACCTTC
TRBJ2-2 TRBV4-2 few - CASSTQGHTGELFF TGTGCCAGCAGCACACAGGGACACACCGGGGAGCTGTTTTTT
TRBJ2-7 TRBV12-3/TRBV12-4 - - CASRGAGRSYEQYF TGTGCCAGCAGAGGCGCGGGACGGAGCTACGAGCAGTACTTC
TRBJ2-3 TRBV28 many - CASSLLLAVDTQYF TGTGCCAGCAGTTTGTTACTAGCCGTAGATACGCAGTATTTT
TRBJ1-6 TRBV7-8 many TRBD1 CASSLVGTENSPLHF TGTGCCAGCAGCTTAGTGGGGACAGAGAATTCACCCCTCCACTTT
TRBJ2-7 TRBV11-1 many TRBD2 CASSLPYRVAGDGTGQYF TGTGCCAGCAGCTTACCGTATCGGGTAGCGGGAGATGGAACGGGGCAGTACTTC
TRBJ2-3 TRBV30 many - CAWTTLAGTQYF TGTGCCTGGACCACTCTGGCGGGTACGCAGTATTTT
TRBJ1-2 TRBV10-2 many - CASMGQIGENYGYTF TGCGCCAGCATGGGGCAGATCGGGGAAAACTATGGCTACACCTTC
TRBJ2-7 TRBV28 many TRBD2 CASSSPPSGSGNEQYF TGTGCCAGCAGTTCCCCCCCTAGCGGGAGCGGCAACGAGCAGTACTTC
TRBJ2-1 TRBV24-1 - - CATSDPGRRYSGEQIF TGTGCCACCAGTGACCCTGGGAGGCGGTATTCGGGTGAGCAGATCTTC
TRBJ2-7 TRBV12-3/TRBV12-4 many - CASSLLPPGEQYF TGTGCCAGCAGTTTACTACCTCCGGGGGAGCAGTACTTC
TRBJ2-1 TRBV12-5 many TRBD2 CASGLGLADYNEQFF TGTGCTAGTGGTTTAGGACTAGCTGACTACAATGAGCAGTTCTTC
TRBJ2-5 TRBV7-8 few TRBD1 CASSLYSGTGETQYF TGTGCCAGCAGCTTATATTCTGGGACAGGGGAGACCCAGTACTTC
TRBJ2-2 TRBV12-3/TRBV12-4 many TRBD2 CASSHGTSGTNTGELFF TGTGCCAGCAGTCATGGGACTAGCGGGACGAACACCGGGGAGCTGTTTTTT
TRBJ2-2 TRBV10-3 many TRBD2 CAISGLAGGTGELFF TGTGCCATCAGTGGACTAGCGGGAGGCACCGGGGAGCTGTTTTTT
TRBJ2-7 TRBV10-3 many TRBD2 CAISERSGRSGEQYF TGTGCCATCAGTGAACGTAGCGGGAGATCGGGCGAGCAGTACTTC
TRBJ2-2 TRBV7-9 many TRBD2 CASSPRTSGSTELFF TGTGCCAGCAGCCCCCGGACTAGCGGGAGCACGGAGCTGTTTTTT
TRBJ2-2 TRBV5-4 few - CASSLELISGELFF TGTGCCAGCAGCTTGGAGCTCATCTCCGGGGAGCTGTTTTTT
TRBJ1-2 TRBV7-1 few TRBD1 CASSSGQGVFGYTF TGTGCCAGCAGCTCGGGACAGGGTGTCTTTGGCTACACCTTC
TRBJ2-1 TRBV18 many TRBD2 CASSPIGTRGDNEQFF TGTGCCAGCTCACCAATCGGGACTAGGGGGGACAATGAGCAGTTCTTC
TRBJ2-1 TRBV7-3 many TRBD2 CASSSGRNEQFF TGTGCCAGCAGCAGCGGGAGGAACGAGCAGTTCTTC
TRBJ1-5 TRBV4-2 many - CASSQDNRYSNQPQHF TGTGCCAGCAGCCAAGATAACAGGTATAGCAATCAGCCCCAGCATTTT
TRBJ1-2 TRBV5-1 many - CASSLGVEGYGYTF TGCGCCAGCAGCTTAGGGGTTGAAGGCTATGGCTACACCTTC
TRBJ2-1 TRBV20-1 many TRBD2 CSARDPGASGINEQFF TGCAGTGCTAGAGATCCAGGGGCTAGCGGGATAAACGAGCAGTTCTTC
TRBJ1-1 TRBV3-1 many - CASSQEWGRFNTEAFF TGTGCCAGCAGCCAAGAATGGGGACGGTTTAACACTGAAGCTTTCTTT
TRBJ1-6 TRBV12-3/TRBV12-4 many - CASRAIGDSPLHF TGTGCCAGCAGGGCTATTGGGGACTCACCCCTCCACTTT
TRBJ2-2 TRBV6-2/TRBV6-3 - TRBD2 CASSLGDYTTGELFF TGTGCCAGCAGCCTAGGGGACTATACCACCGGGGAGCTGTTTTTT
TRBJ2-7 TRBV5-1 few TRBD1 CASSSQGQGAYEQYF TGCGCCAGCAGCTCCCAGGGACAGGGGGCGTACGAGCAGTACTTC
TRBJ1-1 TRBV7-2 many - CASSLVGGVGTEAFF TGTGCCAGCAGCTTAGTTGGGGGCGTTGGAACTGAAGCTTTCTTT